Below, 5 T cell receptor beta chains from the same sample are listed, as sequenced in a study of blood T cell repertoires in COVID-19. TCRdb's copy holds only in-frame clones and misses some; the assay was immunoSEQ multiplex PCR. This repertoire shows some 130,000 clones, approximately 88% found once; its top ten account for 5.5%. The sample consisted of PBMCs or T cells enriched from blood (not recorded which). These receptors all come from a middle-aged man with acute COVID-19.

V is TRBV27 and J is TRBJ2-7; D is perhaps TRBD2 (6 bases). CDR3 length: 15 amino acids. Trimming stripped 4 bases from V and 4 bases from J, with 17 bases between. Germline loops: CDR1 MNHEY, CDR2 SMNVEV (reference sequence). CDR3 DNA: TGTGCCAGCAGTTGGATAGCGGAGGGGCATTACGAGCAGTACTTC. This codes for CASSWIAEGHYEQYF.

This clone was seen only once. The chain carries TRBV5-1 and TRBJ2-5, with TRBD1 matching 7 bases. This CDR3 region has 18 residues. The V segment lost 2 bases and the J segment 1 base; nucleotides outside the gene matches: 14. Looked up from germline, CDR1 is SGHRS and CDR2 is YFSETQ. CDR3 coding DNA: TGCGCCAGCAGCTTAACCTACCGGGACAGAGCTTCCCAAGAGACCCAGTACTTC. As protein: CASSLTYRDRASQETQYF.

V gene TRBV3-1 (or the pseudogene TRBV3-2) combines with J gene TRBJ2-7; D remains ambiguous. Germline V gives CDR1 LGHDT, CDR2 YNNKEL (reference sequence). The CDR3 is 14 residues long. Trimming cost V 0 bases and J 3 bases, with 9 bases left between them. The CDR3 DNA follows: TGTGCCAGCAGCCAAGATCCCCGGAGCTACGAGCAGTACTTC. This encodes CASSQDPRSYEQYF.

The rearrangement joins TRBV30 to TRBJ1-2; the D gene is possibly TRBD1 (5 bases). CDR1 GTSNPN and CDR2 SVGIG come from the germline V gene (reference sequence). This CDR3 has 13 residues. V lost 3 bases to trimming and J lost 5 bases, with 13 bases between them. CDR3 loop: CAWRMYYRYGYTF. CDR3 bases: TGTGCCTGGAGAATGTATTACAGGTATGGCTACACCTTC.

J is TRBJ1-2 and V is TRBV7-2; D perhaps matches TRBD1 (5 bases). V lost 6 bases and J lost 5, with 25 bases in between. The CDR3 runs to 17 residues. Looked up from germline, CDR1 is SGHTA and CDR2 is FQGNSA. CDR3 DNA sequence: TGTGCCAGCAGAATGCGGGGCAGGACCGAAGATAGGTATGGCTACACCTTC. Amino acid sequence: CASRMRGRTEDRYGYTF. The entire variable domain, with the rest obtained from reference TRBV7-2 and TRBJ1-2, is as follows: GAGVSQSPSNKVTEKGKDVELRCDPISGHTALYWYRQSLGQGLEFLIYFQGNSAPDKSGLPSDRFSAERTGGSVSTLTIQRTQQEDSAVYLCASRMRGRTEDRYGYTFGSGTRLTVV.